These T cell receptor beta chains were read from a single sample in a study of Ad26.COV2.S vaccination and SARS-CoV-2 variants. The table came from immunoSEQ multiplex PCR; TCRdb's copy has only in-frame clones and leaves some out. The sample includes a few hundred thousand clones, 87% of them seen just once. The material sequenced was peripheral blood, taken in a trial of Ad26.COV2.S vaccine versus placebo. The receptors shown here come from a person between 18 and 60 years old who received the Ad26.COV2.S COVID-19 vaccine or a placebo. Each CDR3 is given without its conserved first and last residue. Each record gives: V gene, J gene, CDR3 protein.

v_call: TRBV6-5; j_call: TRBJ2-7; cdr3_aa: ASSYGQLSYEQY
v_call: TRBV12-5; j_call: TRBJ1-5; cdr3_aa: ASGNGDGGAGQPQH
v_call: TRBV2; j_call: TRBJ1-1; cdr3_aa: ASSDQGPTEAF
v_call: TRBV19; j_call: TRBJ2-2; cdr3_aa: ASSGVANTGELF
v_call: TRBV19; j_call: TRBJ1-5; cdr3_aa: ASSIRNQPQH
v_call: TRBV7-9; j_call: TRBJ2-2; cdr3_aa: ASSQFTGPHGSTGELF
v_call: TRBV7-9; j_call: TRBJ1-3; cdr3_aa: ASWTGGYPSSGNTIY
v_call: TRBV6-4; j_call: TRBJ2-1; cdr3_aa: ASSDGFSSYNEQF
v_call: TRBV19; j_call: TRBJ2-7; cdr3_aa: ASTAGDSYEQY
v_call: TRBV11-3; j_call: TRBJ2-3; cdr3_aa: ASSTSGRTTDTQY
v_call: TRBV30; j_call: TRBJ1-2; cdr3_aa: ARPRENYGYT
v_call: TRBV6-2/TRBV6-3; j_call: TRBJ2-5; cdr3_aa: ASSYPPGLRQETQY
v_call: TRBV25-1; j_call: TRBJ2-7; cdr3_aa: ASSEWGGYEQY
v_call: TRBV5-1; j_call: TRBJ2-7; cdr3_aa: ASSSSSFIAGEQY
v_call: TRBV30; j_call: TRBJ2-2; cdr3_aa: AWSVGPGTGELF
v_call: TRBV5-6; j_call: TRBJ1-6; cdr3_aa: ASSLDPGGFSPLH
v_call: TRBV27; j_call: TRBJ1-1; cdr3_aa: ASSLGAAYTEAF
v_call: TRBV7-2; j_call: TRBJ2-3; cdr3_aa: ASSLVRRGLATDTQY
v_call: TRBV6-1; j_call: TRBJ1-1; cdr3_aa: ASSDPGRGAF
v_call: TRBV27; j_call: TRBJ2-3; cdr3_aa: ASSFQLVRGVDTQY
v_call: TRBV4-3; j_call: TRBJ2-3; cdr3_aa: ASSQERTPDTQY
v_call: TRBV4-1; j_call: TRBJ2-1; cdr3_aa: ASSQDHGEYNEQF
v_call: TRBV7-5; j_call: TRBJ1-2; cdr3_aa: ARSLVTGEGGLSWGPYGYT
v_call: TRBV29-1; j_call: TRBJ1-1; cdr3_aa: SVRTGMNTEAF
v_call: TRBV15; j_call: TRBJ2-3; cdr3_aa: ATSRVPGPARDTQY
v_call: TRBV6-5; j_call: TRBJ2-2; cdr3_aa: ASSPPGVGGELF
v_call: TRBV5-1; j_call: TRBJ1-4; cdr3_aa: ASSPGWDRVGEKLF
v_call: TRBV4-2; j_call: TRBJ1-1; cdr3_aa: ASSQDAGVNAEAF
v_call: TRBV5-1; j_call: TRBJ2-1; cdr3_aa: ASSLDLNNEQF
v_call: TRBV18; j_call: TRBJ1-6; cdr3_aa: ASSPTGQLYYNSPLH
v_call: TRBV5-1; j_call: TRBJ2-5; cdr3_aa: ASSFRTGPPRETQY
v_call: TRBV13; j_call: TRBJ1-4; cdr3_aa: ASSFNEKLF
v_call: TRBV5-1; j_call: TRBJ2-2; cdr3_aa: ASRTQSQKTTLTGELF
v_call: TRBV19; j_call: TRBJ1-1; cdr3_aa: ASTPEGGFNTEAF
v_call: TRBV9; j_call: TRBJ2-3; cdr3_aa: ASSVQGAPDTQY
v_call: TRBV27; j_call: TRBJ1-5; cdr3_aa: ASSLQGGAYSNQPQH
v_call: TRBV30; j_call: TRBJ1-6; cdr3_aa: AWTEGQGGSPLH